This T cell receptor (beta chain) was recorded in a study of T cells in Graves' hyperthyroidism and ophthalmopathy. Source material for PBMCs was over 8 ml fresh peripheral blood. This clonotype was recorded at least ten times. Its antigen is unidentified. Germline V lookup: CDR1 SEHNR, CDR2 FQNEAQ (reference sequence). The germline V and J ends were trimmed by 6 bases and 7 bases, with 16 bases remaining between them. This CDR3 is built from 13 residues. From RNA transcripts, TCR beta CDR3 regions were amplified. The HTBI primer set was used in a first-round RT-PCR of the TCR CDR3. TCRdb analysed the multiplex PCR reads with MiXCR anew, one entry per CDR3 protein. The sample holds approximately 600,000 distinct CDR3 sequences, about a fifth seen once. The study's findings and limits: Ophthalmopathy and stable hyperthyroidism were separated by a 13 V-J model.

This TCR came from a man aged 30 to 39 with Graves' ophthalmopathy. The specimen sequenced was blood. The chain combines TRBV7-9 with TRBJ2-7; the D call may be TRBD1 or TRBD2 (5 bases each). The CDR3 DNA follows: TGTGCCAGCAGACCAACCCGGGACCAAGAGCAGTACTTC. This gives the protein CASRPTRDQEQYF.